This entry describes one T cell receptor (beta chain). These data originate in a study of cytomegalovirus exposure and HLA in healthy donors. 60 Vbeta and 13 Jbeta primers were used in PCR. Measured with immunoSEQ multiplex PCR; TCRdb has only the in-frame clones, and not every one. Among roughly 200,000 clones listed, 82% were seen once. The CDR3 is made up of 16 amino acids. J gave up 7 bases and V 5 bases, and 13 bases lay outside the gene matches. Germline-derived CDR1 and CDR2 are SGHAT and FQNNGV. The origin of this receptor is a woman in her thirties or forties in good health and CMV-seronegative. The specimen was PBMCs. The gene calls are TRBV11-2 and TRBJ2-1, with 8 positions matching TRBD1. DNA of the CDR3: TGTGCCAGCAGCCCCTGGGGCCAGGGGGCCCCGAATGAGCAGTTCTTC. This codes for CASSPWGQGAPNEQFF.